This TCR beta chain emerged from a study of T cell responses to AZD1222 COVID-19 vaccine. Some clones are missing from TCRdb's copy, which holds only in-frame ones; the method was immunoSEQ multiplex PCR. The sample lists some 150,000 clones, approximately 85% occurring once. Study-wide findings and caveats: In all cases, repertoires were sampled only after the peak T cell response. At baseline, seropositivity was found in only 5 to 7 AZD1222 recipients.

The CDR3 is 14 residues long. In germline, CDR1 is SGHRS, CDR2 YFSETQ. Trimming removed 1 base from V and 5 bases from J, with 10 bases in between. In this sample, this clone turned up a few times. Its antigen is not known. Here the sequenced sample was peripheral blood, taken 28 days after the second dose of the MenACWY control vaccine. V usage is TRBV5-1 and J usage is TRBJ1-5; perhaps TRBD1 as D (6 bases). The TCR originated in an adult who received the MenACWY meningococcal vaccine as a control. The CDR3 DNA is TGCGCCAGCAGCTTGTCAGGGGTCGATCAGCCCCAGCATTTT. Translation: CASSLSGVDQPQHF.